The rows below give T cell receptor beta chains drawn from one sample of a study of CD8+CD57+ T cells in acquired aplastic anemia. TCRdb fed the reads into MiXCR, producing one record per CDR3 protein. Altogether about 160,000 distinct CDR3 sequences are present, roughly two thirds being singletons, with the ten largest covering approximately 48%. Sequenced sample: sorted CD4+, CD8+, or CD8+CD57+ T cells (not recorded which) from PBMCs. The receptors were sampled from a human donor with aplastic anemia. The CDR3 runs from the conserved cysteine through the conserved F or W. A D gene is named only where the DNA matches it firmly. Clone size is given for some rows only: seen once, a few or many times, or a class if the clone is expanded.

clone size,V gene,J gene,D gene,CDR3 protein,CDR3 DNA
.,TRBV10-2,TRBJ2-3,TRBD2,CASMGGLTSDTQYF,TGCGCCAGCATGGGAGGGCTAACCTCGGATACGCAGTATTTT
.,TRBV7-3,TRBJ2-1,TRBD1,CASSSTGGTGDEQFF,TGTGCCAGCAGCTCAACAGGGGGCACAGGCGATGAGCAGTTCTTC
.,TRBV20-1,TRBJ2-3,TRBD2,CSARGERGGVDTQYF,TGCAGTGCTAGAGGGGAGCGGGGAGGGGTAGATACGCAGTATTTT
.,TRBV29-1,TRBJ1-2,.,CSVAGGYTF,TGCAGCGTGGCAGGGGGCTACACCTTC
.,TRBV24-1,TRBJ2-3,.,CATSDPALTDTQYF,TGTGCCACCAGTGACCCTGCCCTCACAGATACGCAGTATTTT
.,TRBV5-6,TRBJ2-1,.,CASSTVGPNEQFF,TGTGCCAGCAGTACTGTAGGTCCCAATGAGCAGTTCTTC
.,TRBV7-2,TRBJ1-5,.,CASSLALAPEGGSNQPQHF,TGTGCCAGCAGCTTAGCGCTGGCTCCGGAGGGGGGAAGCAATCAGCCCCAGCATTTT
.,TRBV7-2,TRBJ2-7,.,CASSSYPLRDGGSYEQYF,TGTGCCAGCAGCTCGTACCCTCTCCGGGACGGTGGTTCCTACGAGCAGTACTTC
.,TRBV7-9,TRBJ2-7,TRBD1,CASSPQGGQGYEQYF,TGTGCCAGCAGCCCGCAAGGCGGACAGGGCTACGAGCAGTACTTC
.,TRBV5-6,TRBJ1-6,.,CASSKGPGTNSPLHF,TGTGCCAGTAGTAAGGGTCCAGGCACCAATTCACCCCTCCACTTT
many,TRBV4-1,TRBJ2-7,TRBD1,CASSQADREWIEQYF,TGCGCCAGCAGCCAAGCCGACAGGGAATGGATCGAGCAGTACTTC
.,TRBV6-4,TRBJ1-1,.,CASSGLPHRDTEAFF,TGTGCCAGCAGCGGTCTACCCCACCGGGACACCGAAGCTTTCTTT
.,TRBV29-1,TRBJ2-7,.,CSVELGGYEQYF,TGCAGCGTTGAATTGGGGGGCTACGAGCAGTACTTC
.,TRBV20-1,TRBJ1-1,TRBD1,CSASEGQGDTEAFF,TGCAGTGCTAGCGAGGGACAGGGTGACACTGAAGCTTTCTTT
.,TRBV28,TRBJ2-7,.,CASSFFIRDFYEQYF,TGTGCCAGCAGTTTCTTTATTCGGGACTTCTACGAGCAGTACTTC
.,TRBV15,TRBJ2-2,.,CATSSASDTGELFF,TGTGCCACCAGCAGCGCCTCAGACACCGGGGAGCTGTTTTTT
.,TRBV2,TRBJ2-1,TRBD1,CASNLDRNNEQFF,TGTGCCAGCAACCTGGACAGGAACAATGAGCAGTTCTTC
.,TRBV7-7,TRBJ2-1,.,CASSFGRLSEQFF,TGTGCCAGCAGCTTCGGCCGACTCAGCGAGCAGTTCTTC
.,TRBV29-1,TRBJ2-2,TRBD1,CSAPGQGAGGELFF,TGCAGCGCCCCGGGACAGGGGGCGGGTGGGGAGCTGTTTTTT
.,TRBV6-5,TRBJ1-1,.,CASSYRDPNTEAFF,TGTGCCAGCAGTTACCGAGACCCGAACACTGAAGCTTTCTTT
.,TRBV14,TRBJ1-2,.,CASSPGGVYGYTF,TGTGCCAGCAGCCCGGGCGGGGTCTATGGCTACACCTTC
.,TRBV29-1,TRBJ1-1,.,CSLEPEDLPFF,TGCAGCCTGGAGCCCGAGGACCTACCTTTCTTT
.,TRBV5-1,TRBJ2-6,.,CASSPGTGRGANVLTF,TGCGCCAGCAGCCCGGGGACGGGGCGGGGGGCCAACGTCCTGACTTTC
.,TRBV19,TRBJ2-7,.,CASSQGLRLLTYEQYF,TGTGCCAGTAGCCAAGGACTGCGCCTACTTACCTACGAGCAGTACTTC
.,TRBV5-1,TRBJ2-3,.,CASTRGDTQYF,TGCGCCAGCACCCGAGGAGATACGCAGTATTTT
.,TRBV29-1,TRBJ2-7,.,CSVGTVSYEQYF,TGCAGCGTTGGGACAGTATCCTACGAGCAGTACTTC
.,TRBV14,TRBJ1-2,.,CASSSLGGAGGYTF,TGTGCCAGCAGCTCCCTCGGGGGGGCGGGCGGCTACACCTTC
.,TRBV7-9,TRBJ2-1,.,CASSRGSDGSQFF,TGTGCCAGCAGCCGAGGGAGCGACGGGTCGCAGTTCTTC
.,TRBV20-1,TRBJ2-5,TRBD1,CSAEGTGETQYF,TGCAGTGCGGAGGGGACAGGGGAGACCCAGTACTTC
few,TRBV9,TRBJ2-7,TRBD1,CASSTGTGASYEQYF,TGTGCCAGCAGCACCGGGACAGGGGCGTCCTACGAGCAGTACTTC
.,TRBV19,TRBJ2-1,TRBD2,CASSPGLVHNEQFF,TGTGCCAGTAGCCCCGGACTAGTCCACAATGAGCAGTTCTTC
.,TRBV7-6,TRBJ2-1,TRBD2,CASSLGPSGDLPQFF,TGTGCCAGCAGCTTAGGACCTAGCGGGGACTTACCGCAGTTCTTC
.,TRBV6-6,TRBJ2-7,.,CASSQASYEQYF,TGTGCCAGCAGTCAGGCCTCCTACGAGCAGTACTTC
.,TRBV6-5,TRBJ1-5,.,CASSYAMTGSQPQHF,TGTGCCAGCAGTTACGCTATGACAGGCAGCCAGCCCCAGCATTTT
.,TRBV11-3,TRBJ2-5,.,CASSRDGDEETQYF,TGTGCCAGCAGTCGAGATGGGGATGAAGAGACCCAGTACTTC